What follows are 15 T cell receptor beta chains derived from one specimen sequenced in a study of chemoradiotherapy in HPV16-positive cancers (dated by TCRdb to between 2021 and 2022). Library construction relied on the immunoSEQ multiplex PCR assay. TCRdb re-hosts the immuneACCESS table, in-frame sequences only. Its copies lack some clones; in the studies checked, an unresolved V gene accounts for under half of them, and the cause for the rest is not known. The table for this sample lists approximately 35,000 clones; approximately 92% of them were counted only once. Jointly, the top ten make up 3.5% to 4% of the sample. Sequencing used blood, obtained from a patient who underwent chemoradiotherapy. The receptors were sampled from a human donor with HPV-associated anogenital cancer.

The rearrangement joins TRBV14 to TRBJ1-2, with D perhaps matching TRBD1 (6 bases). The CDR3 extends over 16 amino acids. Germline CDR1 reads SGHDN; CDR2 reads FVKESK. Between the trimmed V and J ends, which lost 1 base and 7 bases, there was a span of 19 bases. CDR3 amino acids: CASSQVLRGGASGYTF. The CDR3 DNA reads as TGTGCCAGCAGCCAAGTCCTAAGAGGGGGGGCCAGTGGCTACACCTTC.

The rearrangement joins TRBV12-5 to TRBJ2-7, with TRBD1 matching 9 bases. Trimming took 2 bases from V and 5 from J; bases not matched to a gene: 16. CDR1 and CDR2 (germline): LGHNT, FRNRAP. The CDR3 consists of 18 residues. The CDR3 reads CASGLTRTGVDLIDEQYF. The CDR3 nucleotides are TGTGCTAGTGGTTTGACCCGGACAGGGGTCGACCTGATCGACGAGCAGTACTTC. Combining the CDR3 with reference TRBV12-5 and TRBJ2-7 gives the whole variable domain DARVTQTPRHKVTEMGQEVTMRCQPILGHNTVFWYRQTMMQGLELLAYFRNRAPLDDSGMPKDRFSAEMPDATLATLKIQPSEPRDSAVYFCASGLTRTGVDLIDEQYFGPGTRLTVT.

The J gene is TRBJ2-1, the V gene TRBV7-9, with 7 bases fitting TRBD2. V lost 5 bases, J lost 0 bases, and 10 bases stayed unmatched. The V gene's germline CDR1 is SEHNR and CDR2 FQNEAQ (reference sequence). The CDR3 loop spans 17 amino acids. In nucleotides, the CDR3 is TGTGCCAGCAGCGCATCTGGACTAGTCCCCTCCTACAATGAGCAGTTCTTC. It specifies CASSASGLVPSYNEQFF.

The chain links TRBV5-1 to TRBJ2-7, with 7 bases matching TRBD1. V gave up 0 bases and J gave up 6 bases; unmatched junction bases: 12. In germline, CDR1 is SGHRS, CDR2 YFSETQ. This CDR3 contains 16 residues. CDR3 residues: CASSLGSKGAGREQYF. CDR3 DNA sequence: TGCGCCAGCAGCTTGGGGAGTAAGGGGGCCGGTCGCGAGCAGTACTTC. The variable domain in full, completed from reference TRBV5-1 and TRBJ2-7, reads KAGVTQTPRYLIKTRGQQVTLSCSPISGHRSVSWYQQTPGQGLQFLFEYFSETQRNKGNFPGRFSGRQFSNSRSEMNVSTLELGDSALYLCASSLGSKGAGREQYFGPGTRLTVT.

DNA of the CDR3: TGCGCCAGCAGCTTGGTAGAGTGGGATACGCAGTATTTT. Its translation: CASSLVEWDTQYF. The gene calls are TRBV5-1 and TRBJ2-3; no definite D call. The CDR3 consists of 13 residues. CDR1 is SGHRS and CDR2 is YFSETQ in the germline V gene. Between the trimmed V and J ends, which lost 0 bases and 6 bases, there was a span of 8 bases. Variable domain in full (rest from reference TRBV5-1 and TRBJ2-3): KAGVTQTPRYLIKTRGQQVTLSCSPISGHRSVSWYQQTPGQGLQFLFEYFSETQRNKGNFPGRFSGRQFSNSRSEMNVSTLELGDSALYLCASSLVEWDTQYFGPGTRLTVL.

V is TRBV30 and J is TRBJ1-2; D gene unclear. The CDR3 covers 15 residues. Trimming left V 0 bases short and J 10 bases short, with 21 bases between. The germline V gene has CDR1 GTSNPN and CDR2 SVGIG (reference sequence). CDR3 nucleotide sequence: TGTGCCTGGAGTGTACTAGCAGTTTCTAATGAGGACTACACCTTC. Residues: CAWSVLAVSNEDYTF. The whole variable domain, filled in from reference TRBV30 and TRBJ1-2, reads SQTIHQWPATLVQPVGSPLSLECTVEGTSNPNLYWYRQAAGRGLQLLFYSVGIGQISSEVPQNLSASRPQDRQFILSSKKLLLSDSGFYLCAWSVLAVSNEDYTFGSGTRLTVV.

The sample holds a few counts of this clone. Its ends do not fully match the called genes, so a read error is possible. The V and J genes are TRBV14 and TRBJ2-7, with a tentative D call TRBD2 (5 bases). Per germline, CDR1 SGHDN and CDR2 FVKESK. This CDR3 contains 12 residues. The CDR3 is CASSQGRGWRDF. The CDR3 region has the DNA TGTGCCAGCAGCCAAGGCCGGGGTTGGCGGGACTTC.

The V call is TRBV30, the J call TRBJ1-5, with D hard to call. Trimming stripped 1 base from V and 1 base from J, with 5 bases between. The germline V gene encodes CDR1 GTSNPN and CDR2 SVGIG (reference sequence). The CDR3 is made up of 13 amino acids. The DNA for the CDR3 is TGTGCCTGGAGTGAACAAAGCAATCAGCCCCAGCATTTT. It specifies CAWSEQSNQPQHF.

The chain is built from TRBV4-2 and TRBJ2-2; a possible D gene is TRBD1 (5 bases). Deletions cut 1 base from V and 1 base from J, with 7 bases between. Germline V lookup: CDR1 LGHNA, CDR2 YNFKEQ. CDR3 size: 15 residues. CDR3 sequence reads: CASSQGTGNTGELFF. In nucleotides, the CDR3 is TGTGCCAGCAGCCAAGGCACAGGGAACACCGGGGAGCTGTTTTTT.

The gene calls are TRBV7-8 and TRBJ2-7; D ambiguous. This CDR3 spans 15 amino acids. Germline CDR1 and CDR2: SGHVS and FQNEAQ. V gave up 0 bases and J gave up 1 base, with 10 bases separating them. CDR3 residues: CASSLALEPSYEQYF. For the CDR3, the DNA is TGTGCCAGCAGCTTAGCCCTCGAACCATCCTACGAGCAGTACTTC. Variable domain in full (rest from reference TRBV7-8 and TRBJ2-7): GAGVSQSPRYKVAKRGQDVALRCDPISGHVSLFWYQQALGQGPEFLTYFQNEAQLDKSGLPSDRFFAERPEGSVSTLKIQRTQQEDSAVYLCASSLALEPSYEQYFGPGTRLTVT.

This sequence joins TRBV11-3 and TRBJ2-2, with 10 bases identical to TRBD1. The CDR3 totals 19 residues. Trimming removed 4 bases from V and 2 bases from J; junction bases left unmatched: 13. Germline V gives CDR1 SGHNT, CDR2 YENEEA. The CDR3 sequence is CASSYPRDRGIGNTGELFF. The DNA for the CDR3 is TGTGCCAGCAGCTACCCCCGGGACAGGGGTATTGGTAACACCGGGGAGCTGTTTTTT.

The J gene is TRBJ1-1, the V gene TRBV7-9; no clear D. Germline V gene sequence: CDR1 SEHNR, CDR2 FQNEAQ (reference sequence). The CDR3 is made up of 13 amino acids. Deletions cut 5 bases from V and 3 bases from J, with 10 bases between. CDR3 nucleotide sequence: TGTGCCAGCAGCCCGTCTCCTTACACTGAAGCTTTCTTT. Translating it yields CASSPSPYTEAFF. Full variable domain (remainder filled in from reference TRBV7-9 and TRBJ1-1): DTGVSQNPRHKITKRGQNVTFRCDPISEHNRLYWYRQTLGQGPEFLTYFQNEAQLEKSRLLSDRFSAERPKGSFSTLEIQRTEQGDSAMYLCASSPSPYTEAFFGQGTRLTVV.

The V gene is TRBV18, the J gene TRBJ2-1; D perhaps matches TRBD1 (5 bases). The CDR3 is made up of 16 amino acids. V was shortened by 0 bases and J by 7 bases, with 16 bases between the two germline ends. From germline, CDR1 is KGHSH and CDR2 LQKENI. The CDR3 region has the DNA TGTGCCAGCTCACCACCGTTCGGCCTGGGGCCAAATGAGCAGTTCTTC. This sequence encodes CASSPPFGLGPNEQFF.

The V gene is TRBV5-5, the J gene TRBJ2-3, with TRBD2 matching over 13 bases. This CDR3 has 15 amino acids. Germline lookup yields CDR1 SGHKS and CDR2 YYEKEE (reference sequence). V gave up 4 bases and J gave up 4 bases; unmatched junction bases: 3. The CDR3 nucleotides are TGTGCCAGCAGCCGACTAGCGGGGGGAGCAGATACGCAGTATTTT. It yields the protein CASSRLAGGADTQYF.

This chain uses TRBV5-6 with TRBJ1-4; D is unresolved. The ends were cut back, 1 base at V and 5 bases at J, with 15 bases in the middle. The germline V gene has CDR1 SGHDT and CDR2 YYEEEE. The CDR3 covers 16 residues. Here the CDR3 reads CASSLSGPTLNEKLFF. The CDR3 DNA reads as TGTGCCAGCAGCTTGTCAGGCCCAACCCTAAATGAAAAACTGTTTTTT.